Here is one T cell receptor beta chain with its context. Germline assignment: CDR1 WNHNN and CDR2 SYGVQD (reference sequence). The V gene lost 2 bases and the J gene lost 1 base, with 10 bases spanning the gap. The CDR3 runs to 15 residues. Next came a second PCR, run for about 7 to 12 cycles, which used a sample-barcoded 5' primer along with a J-beta primer mix. One entry per CDR3 protein results from TCRdb running MiXCR on the 5' RACE reads. The table includes about 1.5 million distinct CDR3 sequences, 42% detected once. The sample originates from a study of blood T cells in healthy people across ages. Study summary: About one barcoded beta molecule per two T cells was captured by template switching.

The authors drew approximately 10 milliliters of peripheral blood from each donor. The chain couples TRBV10-1 to TRBJ2-3; D tentatively fits TRBD1 or TRBD2 (5 bases each). Source material: blood. This TCR was recovered from a woman between 18 and 29 years old in good health. Here the CDR3 DNA reads TGCGCCAGCAGTGAGGAGGGGCGCGGCACAGATACGCAGTATTTT. Protein sequence: CASSEEGRGTDTQYF.